These 18 T cell receptor beta chains were all obtained from the same sample, sequenced in a study of T cells in Graves' hyperthyroidism and ophthalmopathy. The TCR beta CDR3 regions underwent amplification using RNA transcripts as the source. During a first-round RT-PCR of the TCR CDR3, the HTBI primer set was used. TCRdb processed the multiplex PCR reads anew with MiXCR; each CDR3 protein has one entry. The sample lists about 260,000 distinct CDR3 sequences; 20% to 25% were seen once. The source material was blood. The receptors derive from a man aged 35-49 years with Graves' hyperthyroidism that later progressed to Graves' ophthalmopathy.

This clonotype was recorded many times. The V call is TRBV15, the J call TRBJ1-6; possibly TRBD1 for D (5 bases). The V and J ends lost 7 bases and 7 bases respectively, with 11 bases between them. This CDR3 has 13 residues. Germline assignment: CDR1 LNHNV and CDR2 YYDKDF (reference sequence). CDR3 sequence (DNA): TGTGCCACCAAGCGTGGGGCGAATTCACCCCTCCACTTT. This gives the protein CATKRGANSPLHF.

The rearrangement links TRBV6-2 or TRBV6-3 to TRBJ1-3; D not resolved. The germline V gene encodes CDR1 MNHEY and CDR2 SVGEGT. Trimming stripped 6 bases from V and 0 bases from J, with 12 bases between. The CDR3 totals 15 residues. The CDR3, as DNA: TGTGCCAGCAGGGACCCAGTCATCTCTGGAAACACCATATATTTT. It codes for CASRDPVISGNTIYF.

This clonotype was observed many times. The genes are TRBV2 and TRBJ2-4; the D is unclear. Germline V gene data show CDR1 as SNHLY and CDR2 as FYNNEI. Trimming removed 4 bases from V and 1 base from J, with 8 bases in between. The CDR3 is made up of 14 amino acids. The CDR3 here is CASSGEVAKNIQYF. CDR3 nucleotide sequence: TGTGCCAGCAGTGGAGAGGTTGCCAAAAACATTCAGTACTTC.

V usage is TRBV12-3 or TRBV12-4 and J usage is TRBJ1-5; 9 bases are shared with TRBD1. CDR3 length: 17 residues. V shed 6 bases, J shed 2 bases, and the junction held 11 bases outside the gene matches. CDR3 sequence (DNA): TGTGCCAGCAGCTTAATCACAGGGGGCGTTGGCAATCAGCCCCAGCATTTT. Its translation: CASSLITGGVGNQPQHF.

In this sample, this clonotype turned up many times. This chain links TRBV29-1 with TRBJ1-1; D uncertain. Germline loops: CDR1 SQVTM, CDR2 ANQGSEA. This CDR3 comprises 13 residues. V gave up 0 bases and J gave up 1 base, with 6 bases separating them. CDR3 in DNA: TGCAGCGTTGAAGAGGCCCAGAACACTGAAGCTTTCTTT. It translates to CSVEEAQNTEAFF.

This clonotype was seen at least ten times. The rearrangement uses TRBV11-2 and TRBJ1-5; D is unresolved. The ends were cut back, 5 bases at V and 0 bases at J, with 8 bases in the middle. Germline CDR1 SGHAT, CDR2 FQNNGV. The CDR3 spans 14 residues. The CDR3 reads CASSGEGSNQPQHF. The CDR3 DNA follows: TGTGCCAGCAGCGGGGAAGGTAGCAATCAGCCCCAGCATTTT.

The rearrangement joins TRBV5-5 to TRBJ2-7, with TRBD1 matching over 12 bases. With 3 bases clipped from V and 5 bases from J, the junction kept 6 bases outside the gene matches. Per germline, CDR1 SGHKS and CDR2 YYEKEE (reference sequence). The length of the CDR3 is 15 residues. The CDR3 is CASSSPGQGAHEQYF. The CDR3 coding sequence is TGTGCCAGCAGCTCCCCGGGACAGGGGGCCCACGAGCAGTACTTC.

This clonotype appeared many times. This sequence joins TRBV7-2 and TRBJ1-1; a weak D match, TRBD1 (6 bases). The CDR3 length is 14 residues. The V gene's germline CDR1 is SGHTA and CDR2 FQGNSA. Deletions cut 5 bases from V and 4 bases from J, with 14 bases between. For the CDR3, the DNA is TGTGCCAGCAGCCCCACCTTACAGGGCACTGAAGCTTTCTTT. Residues: CASSPTLQGTEAFF.

This clonotype was found many times. The V gene is TRBV5-1, the J gene TRBJ1-2, with a tentative D call TRBD1 (5 bases). Per the germline V gene, CDR1 is SGHRS and CDR2 is YFSETQ. V was pared by 3 bases and J by 2 bases, with 8 bases between. The CDR3 spans 13 residues. The CDR3 protein is CASSYGQNYGYTF. The CDR3 DNA follows: TGCGCCAGCAGCTACGGACAAAACTATGGCTACACCTTC.

This clonotype was seen ten or more times. The V call is TRBV27, the J call TRBJ1-1; TRBD1 matches 9 bases. Germline assignment: CDR1 MNHEY and CDR2 SMNVEV (reference sequence). The trim removed 5 bases at V and 4 bases at J, leaving 8 bases unmatched. The CDR3 loop spans 15 amino acids. The CDR3 is CASSRGTGMGTEAFF. CDR3 bases: TGTGCCAGCAGTCGGGGGACAGGGATGGGCACTGAAGCTTTCTTT.

This clonotype has ten or more counts. The gene calls are TRBV5-6 and TRBJ1-5; D is undetermined. Trimming took 4 bases from V and 0 from J, leaving 8 bases between them. This CDR3 spans 14 amino acids. Germline lookup yields CDR1 SGHDT and CDR2 YYEEEE. CDR3 in amino acids: CASSRSNSNQPQHF. DNA for the CDR3: TGTGCCAGCAGCCGGTCAAATAGCAATCAGCCCCAGCATTTT. The whole variable domain, remainder taken from reference TRBV5-6 and TRBJ1-5, is DAGVTQSPTHLIKTRGQQVTLRCSPKSGHDTVSWYQQALGQGPQFIFQYYEEEERQRGNFPDRFSGHQFPNYSSELNVNALLLGDSALYLCASSRSNSNQPQHFGDGTRLSIL.

There are many counts of this clonotype. The gene calls are TRBV11-2 and TRBJ2-4; 8 positions agree with TRBD2. The length of the CDR3 is 15 residues. The V and J ends lost 5 bases and 8 bases, in that order; junction bases with no gene match: 11. Germline CDR1 and CDR2: SGHAT and FQNNGV. DNA of the CDR3: TGTGCCAGCAGCGGCTTGCGGCGGGAGGTGGACATTCAGTACTTC. This codes for CASSGLRREVDIQYF.

This clonotype was detected ten times or more. The V call is TRBV10-2, the J call TRBJ1-2; the match to TRBD1 covers 9 bases. CDR3 length equals 16 residues. Per germline, CDR1 WSHSY and CDR2 SAAADI. After removal of 8 bases from V and 3 bases from J, the junction contained 13 bases not matched to a gene. The CDR3 protein is CASSAPRTGEYYGYTF. The CDR3 nucleotides are TGCGCCAGCTCCGCCCCTAGGACAGGGGAGTACTATGGCTACACCTTC.

This clonotype was detected many times. This chain connects TRBV12-3 or TRBV12-4 to TRBJ2-5; 8 bases fit TRBD1. V lost 5 bases to trimming and J lost 7 bases; unmatched junction nucleotides: 6. The CDR3 sequence is 13 residues long. The CDR3 sequence: CASSPTGGGTQYF. In nucleotides, the CDR3 is TGTGCCAGCAGTCCCACAGGGGGAGGGACCCAGTACTTC.

The chain joins TRBV6-1 to TRBJ2-7; D possibly corresponds to TRBD2 (6 bases). The V and J ends lost 11 bases and 3 bases respectively, with 14 bases between them. The CDR3 loop spans 12 amino acids. Germline CDR1 MNHNS, CDR2 SASEGT. Here the CDR3 DNA reads TGTGCCTCGGGGGTCCCGGGCTACGAGCAGTACTTC. It codes for CASGVPGYEQYF.

This clonotype was seen ten or more times. This chain uses TRBV4-1 with TRBJ1-5; D is ambiguous. Per the germline V gene, CDR1 is MGHRA and CDR2 is YSYEKL. Trimming took 3 bases from V and 1 from J, leaving 13 bases between them. The length of the CDR3 is 16 residues. In DNA, the CDR3 is TGCGCCAGCAGCCAGGCCTCGTTGGGAAGCAATCAGCCCCAGCATTTT. Amino acid sequence: CASSQASLGSNQPQHF.

The rearrangement uses TRBV29-1 and TRBJ1-2; D gene ambiguous. In germline, CDR1 is SQVTM, CDR2 ANQGSEA. The CDR3 length is 11 residues. V was pared by 4 bases and J by 7 bases, with 10 bases between. CDR3: CSVGESSGYTF. The CDR3 coding sequence is TGCAGCGTTGGAGAATCCTCTGGCTACACCTTC.

This clonotype appeared many times. J is TRBJ1-1 and V is TRBV12-3 or TRBV12-4; D uncertain. Trimming cost V 3 bases and J 3 bases, with 8 bases left between them. The CDR3 is 13 residues long. CDR3 sequence reads: CASSFRADTEAFF. The DNA for the CDR3 is TGTGCCAGCAGTTTCCGGGCTGACACTGAAGCTTTCTTT.